In this sample, the clone carrying this T cell receptor beta chain turned up many times. The authors used Ficoll-Paque density gradient centrifugation to separate PBMCs. The input was roughly 10 ml of fresh peripheral blood. This entry belongs to a study of Graves' ophthalmopathy and Graves' hyperthyroidism. Beta-chain TCR CDR3 regions were amplified from RNA transcripts. HTBI primers served in a first-round RT-PCR, which a second-round multiplex PCR followed. Via MiXCR, TCRdb re-called the multiplex PCR reads, giving one row per CDR3 protein. The data hold hundreds of thousands of distinct CDR3 sequences, with 20% to 25% observed a single time. CDR1 and CDR2 from the germline V gene are LGHNA and YNFKEQ. Trimming took 1 base from V and 1 from J; bases not matched to a gene: 7. The CDR3 contains 17 residues.

The clonotype was recovered from a woman under 30 with stable Graves' hyperthyroidism. The chain joins TRBV4-2 to TRBJ2-7; 10 nucleotides agree with TRBD2. Specimen: peripheral blood. This CDR3 is CASSQGLAGDGSYEQYF. CDR3 nucleotides: TGTGCCAGCAGCCAAGGGCTAGCGGGAGACGGGTCCTACGAGCAGTACTTC.